This TCR beta chain is drawn from a study of CD8+ T cells in alopecia areata. Treatment of the sample: oral pan-JAK inhibitor, 5-10 mg twice daily. RNA, once extracted, was reverse transcribed into cDNA for use as the sequencing template. Produced via immunoSEQ multiplex PCR; TCRdb's table is partial and in-frame only. The table lists 80,000 to 100,000 clones, roughly 40% of them singletons. A remark on this clone: What it binds is not known.

Trimming removed 2 bases from V and 0 bases from J; junction bases left unmatched: 3. This CDR3 comprises 18 residues. Germline V gives CDR1 SNHLY, CDR2 FYNNEI. Notes on the study in general: The presence of one nonresponder keeps the tie between baseline CD8+ expansion and response uncertain.

This clonotype was obtained from a human donor with alopecia areata. This sample comprised CD8+ T cells sorted from blood, obtained at week 24, from a patient treated with tofacitinib. The chain has TRBV2 and TRBJ2-6; 11 bases map to TRBD2. The CDR3 DNA sequence: TGTGCCAGCAGTGAACTAGCGGGAGGAATCTCTGGGGCCAACGTCCTGACTTTC. Translation gives CASSELAGGISGANVLTF. Variable domain in full (rest from reference TRBV2 and TRBJ2-6): EPEVTQTPSHQVTQMGQEVILRCVPISNHLYFYWYRQILGQKVEFLVSFYNNEISEKSEIFDDQFSVERPDGSNFTLKIRSTKLEDSAMYFCASSELAGGISGANVLTFGAGSRLTVL.